This TCR beta chain was identified in a study of CXCR3-negative and CXCR3-positive naive CD8 T cells. Study-level background: Each library held about 1.5 +/- 0.3 million TRB reads, around 140 million in total.

It was by 5' RACE with UMI labels that the TRB cDNA libraries were prepared. TCRdb re-called the 5' RACE reads, yielding one record per CDR3 amino acid sequence without DNA. The listing records more than 65,000 distinct CDR3 sequences. The germline gives CDR1 MRHNA, CDR2 SNTAGT. This CDR3 comprises 17 residues. Sequences were obtained from naive CXCR3- CD8+ T cells from blood. Subset given: CD45RO-CCR7+CD27+CD95- naive CD8+ T cells lacking CXCR3 (TNR3-). The V and J genes are TRBV6-4 and TRBJ2-5; the TCRdb call, TRBD1, lacks DNA for checking. This TCR was sampled from a human donor in good health. Some clones in this sample may be carry-over from other donors' samples. This CDR3 reads CASSDNEERGTQETQYF.